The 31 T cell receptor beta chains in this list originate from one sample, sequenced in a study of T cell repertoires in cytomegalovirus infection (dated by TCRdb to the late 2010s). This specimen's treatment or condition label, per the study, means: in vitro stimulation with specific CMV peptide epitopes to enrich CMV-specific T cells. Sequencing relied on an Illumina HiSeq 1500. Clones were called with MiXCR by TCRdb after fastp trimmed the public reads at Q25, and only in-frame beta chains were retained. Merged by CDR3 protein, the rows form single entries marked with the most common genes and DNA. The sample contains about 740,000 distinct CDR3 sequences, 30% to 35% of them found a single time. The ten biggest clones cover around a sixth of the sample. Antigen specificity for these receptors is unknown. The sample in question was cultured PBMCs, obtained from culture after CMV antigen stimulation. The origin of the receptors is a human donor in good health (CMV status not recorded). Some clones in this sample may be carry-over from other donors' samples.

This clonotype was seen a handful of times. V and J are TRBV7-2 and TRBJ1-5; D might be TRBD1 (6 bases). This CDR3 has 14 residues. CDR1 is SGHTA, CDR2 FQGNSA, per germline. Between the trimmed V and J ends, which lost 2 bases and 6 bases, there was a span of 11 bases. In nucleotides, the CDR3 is TGTGCCAGCAGCTTACTGGGGGCCACTCAGCCCCAGCATTTT. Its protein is CASSLLGATQPQHF.

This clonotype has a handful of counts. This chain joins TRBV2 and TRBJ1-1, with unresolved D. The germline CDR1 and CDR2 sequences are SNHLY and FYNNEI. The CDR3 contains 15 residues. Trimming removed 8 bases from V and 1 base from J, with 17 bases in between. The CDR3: CASGTQISKNTEAFF. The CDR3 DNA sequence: TGTGCCAGCGGAACTCAGATCAGTAAGAACACTGAAGCTTTCTTT. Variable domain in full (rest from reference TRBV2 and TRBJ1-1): EPEVTQTPSHQVTQMGQEVILRCVPISNHLYFYWYRQILGQKVEFLVSFYNNEISEKSEIFDDQFSVERPDGSNFTLKIRSTKLEDSAMYFCASGTQISKNTEAFFGQGTRLTVV.

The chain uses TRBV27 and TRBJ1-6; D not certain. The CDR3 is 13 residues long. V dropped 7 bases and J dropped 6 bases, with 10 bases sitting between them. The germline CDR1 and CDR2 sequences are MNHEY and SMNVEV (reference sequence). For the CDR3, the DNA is TGTGCCAGCAAGGAAGGGTTTAATTCACCCCTCCACTTT. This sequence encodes CASKEGFNSPLHF.

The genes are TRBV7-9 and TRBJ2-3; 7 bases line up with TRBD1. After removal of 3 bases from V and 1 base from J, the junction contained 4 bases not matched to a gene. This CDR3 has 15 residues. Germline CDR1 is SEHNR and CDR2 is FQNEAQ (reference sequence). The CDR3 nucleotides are TGTGCCAGCAGCTTCAGGGACAGCCGCACAGATACGCAGTATTTT. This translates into CASSFRDSRTDTQYF.

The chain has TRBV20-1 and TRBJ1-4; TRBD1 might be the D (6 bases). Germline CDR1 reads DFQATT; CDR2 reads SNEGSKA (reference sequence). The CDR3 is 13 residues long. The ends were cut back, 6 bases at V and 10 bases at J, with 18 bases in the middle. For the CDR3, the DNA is TGCAGTGCCACGGGGGCGGAGGGTGGAAAACTGTTTTTT. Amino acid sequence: CSATGAEGGKLFF.

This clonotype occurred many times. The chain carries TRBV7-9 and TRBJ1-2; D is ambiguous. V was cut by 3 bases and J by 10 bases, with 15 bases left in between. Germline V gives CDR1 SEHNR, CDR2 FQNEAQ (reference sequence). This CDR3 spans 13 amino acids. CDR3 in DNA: TGTGCCAGCAGCTTCGGATCGGCAGCCGCCTACACCTTC. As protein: CASSFGSAAAYTF.

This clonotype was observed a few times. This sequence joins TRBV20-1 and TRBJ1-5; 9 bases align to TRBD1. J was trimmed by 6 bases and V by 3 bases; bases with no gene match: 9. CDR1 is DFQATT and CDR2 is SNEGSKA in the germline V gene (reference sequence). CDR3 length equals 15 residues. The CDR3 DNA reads TGCAGTGCTAGTTCGACAGGGGGTTTCGGTCAGCCCCAGCATTTT. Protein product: CSASSTGGFGQPQHF.

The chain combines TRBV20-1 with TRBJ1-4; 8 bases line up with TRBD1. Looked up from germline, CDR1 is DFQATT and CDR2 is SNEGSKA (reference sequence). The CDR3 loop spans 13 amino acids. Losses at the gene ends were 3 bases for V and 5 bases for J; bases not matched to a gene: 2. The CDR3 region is CSARTGANEKLFF. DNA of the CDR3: TGCAGTGCTAGGACAGGGGCAAATGAAAAACTGTTTTTT.

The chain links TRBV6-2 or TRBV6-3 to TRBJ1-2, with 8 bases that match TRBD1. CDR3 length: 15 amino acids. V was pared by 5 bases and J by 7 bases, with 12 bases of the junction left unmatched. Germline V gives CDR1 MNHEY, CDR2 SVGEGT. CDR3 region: CASSPLDDRGGGYTF. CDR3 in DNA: TGTGCCAGCAGTCCACTTGACGACAGGGGAGGTGGCTACACCTTC.

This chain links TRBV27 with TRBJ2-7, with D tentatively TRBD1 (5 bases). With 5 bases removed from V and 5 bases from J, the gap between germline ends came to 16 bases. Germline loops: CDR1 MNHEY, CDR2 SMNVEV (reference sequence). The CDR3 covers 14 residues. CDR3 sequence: CASSPGRQGNEQYF. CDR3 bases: TGTGCCAGCAGTCCCGGTAGGCAGGGTAACGAGCAGTACTTC.

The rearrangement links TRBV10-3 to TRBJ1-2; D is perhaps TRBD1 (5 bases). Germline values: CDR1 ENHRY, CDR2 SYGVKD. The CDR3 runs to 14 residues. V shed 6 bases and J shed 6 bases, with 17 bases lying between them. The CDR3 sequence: CAISINERDHGYTF. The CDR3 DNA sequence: TGTGCCATCAGCATTAATGAGAGGGACCATGGCTACACCTTC.

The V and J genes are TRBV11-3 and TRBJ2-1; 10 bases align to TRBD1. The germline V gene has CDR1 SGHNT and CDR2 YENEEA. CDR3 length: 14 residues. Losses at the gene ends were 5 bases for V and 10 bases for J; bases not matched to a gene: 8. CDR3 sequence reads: CASSIRDRGGEQFF. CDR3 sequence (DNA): TGTGCCAGCAGCATCCGGGACAGGGGAGGGGAGCAGTTCTTC.

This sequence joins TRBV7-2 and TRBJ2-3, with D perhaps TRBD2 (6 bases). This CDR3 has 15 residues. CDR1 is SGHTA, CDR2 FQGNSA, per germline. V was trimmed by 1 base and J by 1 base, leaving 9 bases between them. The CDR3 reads CASSLDWEGTDTQYF. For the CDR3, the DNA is TGTGCCAGCAGCTTAGATTGGGAGGGCACAGATACGCAGTATTTT.

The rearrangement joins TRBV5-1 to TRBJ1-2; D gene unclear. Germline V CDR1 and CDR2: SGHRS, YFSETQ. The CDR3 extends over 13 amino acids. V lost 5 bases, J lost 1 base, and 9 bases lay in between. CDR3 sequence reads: CASRADLNYGYTF. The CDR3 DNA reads TGCGCCAGCAGGGCGGACCTTAACTATGGCTACACCTTC. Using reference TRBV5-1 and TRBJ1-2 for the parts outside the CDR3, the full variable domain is KAGVTQTPRYLIKTRGQQVTLSCSPISGHRSVSWYQQTPGQGLQFLFEYFSETQRNKGNFPGRFSGRQFSNSRSEMNVSTLELGDSALYLCASRADLNYGYTFGSGTRLTVV.

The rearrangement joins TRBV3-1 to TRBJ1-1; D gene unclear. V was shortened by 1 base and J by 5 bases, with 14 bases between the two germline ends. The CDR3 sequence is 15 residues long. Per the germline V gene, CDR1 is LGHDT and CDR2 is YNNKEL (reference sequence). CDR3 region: CASSQGAGRETEAFF. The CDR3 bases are TGTGCCAGCAGCCAAGGGGCAGGAAGGGAGACTGAAGCTTTCTTT. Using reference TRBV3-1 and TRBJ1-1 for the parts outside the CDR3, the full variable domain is DTAVSQTPKYLVTQMGNDKSIKCEQNLGHDTMYWYKQDSKKFLKIMFSYNNKELIINETVPNRFSPKSPDKAHLNLHINSLELGDSAVYFCASSQGAGRETEAFFGQGTRLTVV.

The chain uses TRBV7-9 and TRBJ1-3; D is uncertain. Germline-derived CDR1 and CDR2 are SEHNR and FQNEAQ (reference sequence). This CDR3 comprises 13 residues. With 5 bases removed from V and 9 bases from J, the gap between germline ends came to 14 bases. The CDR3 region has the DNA TGTGCCAGCAGCGACCGGGCCCTGAGCACCATATATTTT. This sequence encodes CASSDRALSTIYF.

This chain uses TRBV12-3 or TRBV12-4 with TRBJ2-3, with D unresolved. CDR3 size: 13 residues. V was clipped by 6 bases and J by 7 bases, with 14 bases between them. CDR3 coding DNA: TGTGCCAGCAGGTCCGCCGGCCCATATACGCAGTATTTT. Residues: CASRSAGPYTQYF.

For the CDR3, the DNA is TGTGCCAGCAGCCAAGATGAGGGAGATGGCTACACCTTC. This sequence encodes CASSQDEGDGYTF. The V and J genes are TRBV6-1 and TRBJ1-2; no clear D gene. V lost 6 bases and J lost 6, with 14 bases in between. The CDR3 is 13 amino acids. Germline V lookup: CDR1 MNHNS, CDR2 SASEGT.

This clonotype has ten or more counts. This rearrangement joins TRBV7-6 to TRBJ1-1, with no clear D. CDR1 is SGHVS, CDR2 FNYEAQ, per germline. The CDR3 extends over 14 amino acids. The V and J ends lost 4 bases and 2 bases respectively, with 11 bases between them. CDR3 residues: CASSYPGPNTEAFF. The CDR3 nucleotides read TGTGCCAGCAGCTATCCCGGCCCAAACACTGAAGCTTTCTTT.

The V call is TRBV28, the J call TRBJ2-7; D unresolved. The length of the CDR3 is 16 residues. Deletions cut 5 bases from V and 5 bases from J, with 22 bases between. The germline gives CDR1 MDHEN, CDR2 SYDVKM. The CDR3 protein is CASSPIFGLPEDEQYF. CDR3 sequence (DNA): TGTGCCAGCAGTCCGATTTTCGGGCTACCAGAGGACGAGCAGTACTTC.

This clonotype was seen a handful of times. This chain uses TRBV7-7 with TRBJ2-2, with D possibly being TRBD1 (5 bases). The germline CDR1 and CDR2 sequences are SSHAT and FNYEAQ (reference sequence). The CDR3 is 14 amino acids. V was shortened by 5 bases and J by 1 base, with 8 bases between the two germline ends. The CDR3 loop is CASSKRGNTGELFF. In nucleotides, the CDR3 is TGTGCCAGCAGCAAAAGGGGGAACACCGGGGAGCTGTTTTTT.

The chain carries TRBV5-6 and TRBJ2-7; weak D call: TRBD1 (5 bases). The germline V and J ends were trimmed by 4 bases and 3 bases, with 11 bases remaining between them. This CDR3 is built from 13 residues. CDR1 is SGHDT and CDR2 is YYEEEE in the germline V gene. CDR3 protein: CASSGALFYEQYF. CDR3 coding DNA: TGTGCCAGCAGCGGGGCCCTCTTCTACGAGCAGTACTTC.

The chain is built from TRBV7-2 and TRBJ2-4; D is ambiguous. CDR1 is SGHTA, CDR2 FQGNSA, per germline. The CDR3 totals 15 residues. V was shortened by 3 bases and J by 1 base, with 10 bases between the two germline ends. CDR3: CASSFMERAKNIQYF. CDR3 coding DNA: TGTGCCAGCAGCTTTATGGAGAGGGCCAAAAACATTCAGTACTTC.

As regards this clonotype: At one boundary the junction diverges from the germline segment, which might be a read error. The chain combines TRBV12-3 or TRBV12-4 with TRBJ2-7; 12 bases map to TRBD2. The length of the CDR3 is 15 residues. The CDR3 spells CASSQGGLAGLVANF. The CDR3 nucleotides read TGTGCCAGCAGCCAGGGGGGACTAGCGGGTCTAGTTGCGAACTTC.

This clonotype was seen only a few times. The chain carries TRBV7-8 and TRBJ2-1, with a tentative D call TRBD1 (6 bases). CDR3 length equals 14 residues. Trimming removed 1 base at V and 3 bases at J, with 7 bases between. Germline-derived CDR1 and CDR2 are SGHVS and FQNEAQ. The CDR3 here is CASSLEGVYNEQFF. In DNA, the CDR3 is TGTGCCAGCAGCTTAGAGGGGGTCTACAATGAGCAGTTCTTC.

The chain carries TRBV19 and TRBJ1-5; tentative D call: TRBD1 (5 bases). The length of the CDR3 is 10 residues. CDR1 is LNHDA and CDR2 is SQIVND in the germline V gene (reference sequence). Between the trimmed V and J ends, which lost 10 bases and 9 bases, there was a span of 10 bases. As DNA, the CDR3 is TGTGCCATGGTGGGGCGGCCCCAGCATTTT. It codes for CAMVGRPQHF.

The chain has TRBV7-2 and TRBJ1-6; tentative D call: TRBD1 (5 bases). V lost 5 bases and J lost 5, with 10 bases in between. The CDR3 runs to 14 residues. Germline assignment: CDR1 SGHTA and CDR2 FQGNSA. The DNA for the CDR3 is TGTGCCAGCAGCGCGCAGGGCGATAATTCACCCCTCCACTTT. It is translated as CASSAQGDNSPLHF.

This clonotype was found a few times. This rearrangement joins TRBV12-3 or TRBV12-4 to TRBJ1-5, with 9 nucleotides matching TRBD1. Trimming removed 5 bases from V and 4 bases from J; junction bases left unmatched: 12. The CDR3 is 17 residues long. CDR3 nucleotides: TGTGCCAGCAGTAAGGCCGGCGGGACAGGGATTAATCAGCCCCAGCATTTT. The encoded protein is CASSKAGGTGINQPQHF.

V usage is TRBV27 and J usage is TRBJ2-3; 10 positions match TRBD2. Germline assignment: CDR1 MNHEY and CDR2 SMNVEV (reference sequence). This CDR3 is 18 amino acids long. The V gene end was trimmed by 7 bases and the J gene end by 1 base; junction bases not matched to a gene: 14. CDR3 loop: CASIRRGSGGPGTDTQYF. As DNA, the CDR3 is TGTGCCAGCATCAGACGGGGTAGCGGGGGGCCCGGCACAGATACGCAGTATTTT.

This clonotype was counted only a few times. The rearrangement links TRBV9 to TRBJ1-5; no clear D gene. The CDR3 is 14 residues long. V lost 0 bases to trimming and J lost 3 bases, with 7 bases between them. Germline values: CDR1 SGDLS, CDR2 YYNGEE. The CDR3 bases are TGTGCCAGCAGCGTAGACGTTTACAATCAGCCCCAGCATTTT. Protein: CASSVDVYNQPQHF.

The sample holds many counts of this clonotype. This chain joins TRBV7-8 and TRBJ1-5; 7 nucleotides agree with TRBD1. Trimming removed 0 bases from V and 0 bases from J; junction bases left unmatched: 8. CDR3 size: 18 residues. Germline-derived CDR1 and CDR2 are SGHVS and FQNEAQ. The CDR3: CASSLAGTGDYSNQPQHF. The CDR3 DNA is TGTGCCAGCAGCTTAGCGGGAACAGGGGATTATAGCAATCAGCCCCAGCATTTT.